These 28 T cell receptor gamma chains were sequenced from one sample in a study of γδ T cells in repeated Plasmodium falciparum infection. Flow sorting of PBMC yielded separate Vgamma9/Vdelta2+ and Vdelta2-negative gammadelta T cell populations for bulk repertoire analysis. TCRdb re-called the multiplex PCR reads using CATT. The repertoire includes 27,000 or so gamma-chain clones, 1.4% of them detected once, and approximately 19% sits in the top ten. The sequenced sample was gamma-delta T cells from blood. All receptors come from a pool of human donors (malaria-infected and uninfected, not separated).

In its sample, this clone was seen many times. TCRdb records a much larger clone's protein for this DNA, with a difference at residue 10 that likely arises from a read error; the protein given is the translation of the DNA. This chain's CDR3 is CALWEVLTESGKKIKVF. The CDR3 coding sequence is TGTGCCTTGTGGGAGGTGCTCACAGAGTCGGGCAAAAAAATCAAGGTATTT. This chain links TRGV9 with TRGJP. Since TCRdb gives no J gene, matching the DNA to germline was used here to assign it. Looked up from germline, CDR1 is GITISATS and CDR2 is ISYDGTV (reference sequence). This CDR3 spans 17 amino acids.

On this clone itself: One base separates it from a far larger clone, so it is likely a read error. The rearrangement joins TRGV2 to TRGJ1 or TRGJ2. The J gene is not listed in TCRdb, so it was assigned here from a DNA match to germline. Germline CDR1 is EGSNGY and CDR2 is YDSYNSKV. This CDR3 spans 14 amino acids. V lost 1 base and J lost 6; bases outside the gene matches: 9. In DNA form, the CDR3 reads TGTGCCACCTGGGACGGACCAGGGATTTATAAGAAACTCTTT. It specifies CATWDGPGIYKKLF.

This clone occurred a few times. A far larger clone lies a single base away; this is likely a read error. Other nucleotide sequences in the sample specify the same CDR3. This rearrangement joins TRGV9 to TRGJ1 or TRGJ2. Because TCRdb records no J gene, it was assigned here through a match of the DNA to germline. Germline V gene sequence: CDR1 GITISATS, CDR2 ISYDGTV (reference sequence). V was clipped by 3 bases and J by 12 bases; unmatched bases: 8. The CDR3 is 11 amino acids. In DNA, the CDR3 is TGTGCCTTGTGGGAGCAAAAGGTGAAACTCTTT. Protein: CALWEQKVKLF.

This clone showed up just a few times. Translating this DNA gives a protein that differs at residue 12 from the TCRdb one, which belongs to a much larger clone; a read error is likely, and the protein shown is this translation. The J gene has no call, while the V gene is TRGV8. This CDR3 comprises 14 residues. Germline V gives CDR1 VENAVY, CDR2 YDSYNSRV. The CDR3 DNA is TGTGCCACCTGGGACAACAAGAATTATTATAAGGAACTCTTT. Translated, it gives CATWDNKNYYKELF.

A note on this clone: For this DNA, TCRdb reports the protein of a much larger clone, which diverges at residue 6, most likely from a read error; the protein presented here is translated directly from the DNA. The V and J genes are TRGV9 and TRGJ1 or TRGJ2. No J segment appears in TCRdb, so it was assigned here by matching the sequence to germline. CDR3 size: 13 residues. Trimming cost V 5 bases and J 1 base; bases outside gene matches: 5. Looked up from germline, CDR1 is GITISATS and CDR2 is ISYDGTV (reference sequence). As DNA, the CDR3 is TGTGCCTTGTGGGCTTCCAATTATTATAAGAAACTCTTT. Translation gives CALWASNYYKKLF.

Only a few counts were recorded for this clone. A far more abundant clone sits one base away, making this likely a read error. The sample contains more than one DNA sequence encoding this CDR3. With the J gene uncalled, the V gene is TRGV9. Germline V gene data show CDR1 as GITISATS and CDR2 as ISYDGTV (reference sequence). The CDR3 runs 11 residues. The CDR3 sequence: CALWEVPPLLF. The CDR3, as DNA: TGTGCCTTGTGGGAGGTGCCCCCCTTGCTCTTT.

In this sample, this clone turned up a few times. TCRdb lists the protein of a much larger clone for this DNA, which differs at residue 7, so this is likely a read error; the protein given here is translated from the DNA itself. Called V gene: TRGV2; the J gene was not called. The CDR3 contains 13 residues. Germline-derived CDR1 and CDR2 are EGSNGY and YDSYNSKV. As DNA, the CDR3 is TGTGCCACCTGGGACGGGATCAGGGGCCAGTTGTTCTTT. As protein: CATWDGIRGQLFF.

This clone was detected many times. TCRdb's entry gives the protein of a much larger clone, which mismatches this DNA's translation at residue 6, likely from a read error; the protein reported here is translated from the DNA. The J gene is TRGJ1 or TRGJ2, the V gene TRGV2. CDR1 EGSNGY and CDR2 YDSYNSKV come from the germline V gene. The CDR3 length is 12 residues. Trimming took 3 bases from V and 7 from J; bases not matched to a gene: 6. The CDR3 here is CATWDPWYKKLF. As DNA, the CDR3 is TGTGCCACCTGGGACCCGTGGTATAAGAAACTCTTT.

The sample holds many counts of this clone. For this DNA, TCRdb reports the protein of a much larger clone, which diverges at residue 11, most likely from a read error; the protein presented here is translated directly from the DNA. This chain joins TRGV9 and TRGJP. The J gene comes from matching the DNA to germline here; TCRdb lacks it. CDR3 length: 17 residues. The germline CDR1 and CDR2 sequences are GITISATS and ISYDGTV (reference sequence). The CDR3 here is CALWEVQGELSKKIKVF. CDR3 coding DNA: TGTGCCTTGTGGGAGGTGCAGGGGGAGTTGAGCAAAAAAATCAAGGTATTT.

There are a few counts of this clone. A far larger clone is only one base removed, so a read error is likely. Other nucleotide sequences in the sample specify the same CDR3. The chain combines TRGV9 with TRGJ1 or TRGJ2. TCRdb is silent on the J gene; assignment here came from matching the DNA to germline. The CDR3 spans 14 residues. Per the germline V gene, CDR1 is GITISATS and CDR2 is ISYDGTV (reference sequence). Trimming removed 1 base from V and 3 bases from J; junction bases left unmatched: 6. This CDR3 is CALWEVRFYYKKLF. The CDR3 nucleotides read TGTGCCTTGTGGGAGGTACGTTTTTATTATAAGAAACTCTTT.

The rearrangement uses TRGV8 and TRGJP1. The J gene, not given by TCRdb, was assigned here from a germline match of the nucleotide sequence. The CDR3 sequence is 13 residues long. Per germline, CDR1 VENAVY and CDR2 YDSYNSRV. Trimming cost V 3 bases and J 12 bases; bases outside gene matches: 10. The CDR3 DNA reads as TGTGCCACCTGGGATCGGCTCGTAAGGTTCAAGATATTT. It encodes CATWDRLVRFKIF.

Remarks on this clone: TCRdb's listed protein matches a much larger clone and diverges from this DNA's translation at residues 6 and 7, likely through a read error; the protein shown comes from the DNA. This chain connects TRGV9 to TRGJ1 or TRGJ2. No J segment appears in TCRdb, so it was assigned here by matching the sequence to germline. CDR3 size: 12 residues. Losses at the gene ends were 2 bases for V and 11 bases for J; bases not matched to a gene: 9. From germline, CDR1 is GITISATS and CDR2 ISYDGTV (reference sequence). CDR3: CALWEGKIEKLF. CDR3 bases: TGTGCCTTGTGGGAGGGGAAAATCGAGAAACTCTTT.

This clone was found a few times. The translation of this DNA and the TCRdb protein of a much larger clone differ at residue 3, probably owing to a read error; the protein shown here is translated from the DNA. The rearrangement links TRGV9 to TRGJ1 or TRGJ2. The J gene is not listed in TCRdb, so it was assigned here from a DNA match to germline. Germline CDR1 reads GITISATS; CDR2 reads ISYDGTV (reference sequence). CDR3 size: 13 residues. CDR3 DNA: TGTGCCTCGTGGGACCCGGGGGATTATAAGAAACTCTTT. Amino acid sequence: CASWDPGDYKKLF.

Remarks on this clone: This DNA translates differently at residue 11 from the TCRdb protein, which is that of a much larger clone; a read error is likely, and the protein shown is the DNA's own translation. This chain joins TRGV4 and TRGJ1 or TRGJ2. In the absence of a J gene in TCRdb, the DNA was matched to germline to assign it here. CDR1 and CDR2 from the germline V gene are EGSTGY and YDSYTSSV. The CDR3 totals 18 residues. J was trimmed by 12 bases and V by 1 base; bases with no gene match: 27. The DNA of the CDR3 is TGTGCCACCTGGGATGGCTCGAGCTGCGTGGAATTGAATTGTGTGAAACTCTTT. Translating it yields CATWDGSSCVELNCVKLF.

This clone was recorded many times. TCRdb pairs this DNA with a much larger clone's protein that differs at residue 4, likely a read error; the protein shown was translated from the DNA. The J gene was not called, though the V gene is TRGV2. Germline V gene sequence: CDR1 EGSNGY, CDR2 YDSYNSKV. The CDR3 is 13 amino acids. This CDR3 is CATRDGTRGQLFF. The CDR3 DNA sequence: TGTGCCACCCGGGACGGGACCAGGGGCCAGTTGTTCTTT.

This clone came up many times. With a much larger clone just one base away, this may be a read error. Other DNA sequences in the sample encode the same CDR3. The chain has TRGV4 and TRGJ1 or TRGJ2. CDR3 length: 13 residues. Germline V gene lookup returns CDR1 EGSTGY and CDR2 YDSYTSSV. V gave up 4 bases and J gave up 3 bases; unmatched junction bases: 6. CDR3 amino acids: CATWDGGYYKKLF. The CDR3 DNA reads TGTGCCACCTGGGACGGGGGTTATTATAAGAAACTCTTT.

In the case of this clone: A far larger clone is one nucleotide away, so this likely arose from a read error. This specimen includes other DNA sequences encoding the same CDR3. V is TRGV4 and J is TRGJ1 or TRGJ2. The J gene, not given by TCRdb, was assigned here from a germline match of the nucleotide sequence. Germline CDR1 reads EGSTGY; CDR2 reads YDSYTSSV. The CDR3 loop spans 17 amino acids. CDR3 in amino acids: CATWDGTALSNYYKKLF. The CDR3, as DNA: TGCGCCACCTGGGATGGAACGGCCCTTTCGAATTATTATAAGAAACTCTTT.

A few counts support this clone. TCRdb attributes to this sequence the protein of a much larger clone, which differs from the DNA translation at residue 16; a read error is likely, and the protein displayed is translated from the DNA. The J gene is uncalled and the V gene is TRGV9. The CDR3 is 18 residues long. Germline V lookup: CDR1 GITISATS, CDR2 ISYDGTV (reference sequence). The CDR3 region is CALWEVEPQELGKKIEVF. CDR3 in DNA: TGTGCCTTGTGGGAGGTGGAACCTCAAGAGTTGGGCAAAAAAATCGAGGTATTT.

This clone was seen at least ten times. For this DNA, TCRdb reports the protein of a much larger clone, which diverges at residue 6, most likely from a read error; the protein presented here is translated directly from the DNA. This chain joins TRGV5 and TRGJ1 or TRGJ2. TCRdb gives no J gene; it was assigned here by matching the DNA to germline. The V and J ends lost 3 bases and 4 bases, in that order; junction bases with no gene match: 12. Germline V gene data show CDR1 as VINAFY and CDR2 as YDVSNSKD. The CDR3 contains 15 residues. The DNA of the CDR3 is TGTGCCACCTGGGACCTCGAGGTTGGATATTATAAGAAACTCTTT. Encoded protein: CATWDLEVGYYKKLF.

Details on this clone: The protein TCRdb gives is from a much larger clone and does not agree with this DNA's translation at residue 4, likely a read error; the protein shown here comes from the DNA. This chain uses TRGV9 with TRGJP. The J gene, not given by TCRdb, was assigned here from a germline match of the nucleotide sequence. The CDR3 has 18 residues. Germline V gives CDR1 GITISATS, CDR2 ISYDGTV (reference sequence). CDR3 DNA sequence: TGTGCCTTGGGGGAGGTGTATAGCCCAAGGTTGGGCAAAAAAATCAAGGTATTT. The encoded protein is CALGEVYSPRLGKKIKVF.

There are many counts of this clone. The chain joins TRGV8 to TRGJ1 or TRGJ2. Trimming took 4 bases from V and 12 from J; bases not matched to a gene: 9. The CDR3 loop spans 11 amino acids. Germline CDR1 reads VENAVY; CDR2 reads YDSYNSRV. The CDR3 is CATWDRTRKLF. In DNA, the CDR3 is TGTGCCACCTGGGACAGAACTAGGAAACTCTTT.

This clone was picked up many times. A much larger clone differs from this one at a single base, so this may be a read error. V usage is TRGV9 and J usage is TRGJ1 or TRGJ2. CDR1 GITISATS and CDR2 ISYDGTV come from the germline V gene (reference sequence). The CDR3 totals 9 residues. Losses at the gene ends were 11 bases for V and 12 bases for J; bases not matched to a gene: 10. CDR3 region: CAWYSRKLF. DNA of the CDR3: TGTGCCTGGTATTCCCGGAAACTCTTT.

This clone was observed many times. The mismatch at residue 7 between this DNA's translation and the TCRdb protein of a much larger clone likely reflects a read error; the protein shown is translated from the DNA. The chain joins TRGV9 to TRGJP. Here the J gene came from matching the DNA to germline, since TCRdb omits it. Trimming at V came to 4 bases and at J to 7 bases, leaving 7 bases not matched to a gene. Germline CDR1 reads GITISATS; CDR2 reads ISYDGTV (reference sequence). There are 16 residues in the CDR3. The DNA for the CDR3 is TGTGCCTTGTGGGAAGACTGTGAGTTGGGCAAAAAAATCAAGGTATTT. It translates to CALWEDCELGKKIKVF.

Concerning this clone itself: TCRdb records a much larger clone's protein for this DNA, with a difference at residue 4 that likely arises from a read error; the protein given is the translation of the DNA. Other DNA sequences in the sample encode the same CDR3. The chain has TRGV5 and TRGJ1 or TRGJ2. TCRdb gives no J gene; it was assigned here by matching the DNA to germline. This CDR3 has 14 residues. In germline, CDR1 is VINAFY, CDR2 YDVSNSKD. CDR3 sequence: CATRDTPPYYKKLF. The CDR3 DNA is TGTGCCACCAGGGACACCCCCCCCTATTATAAGAAACTCTTT.

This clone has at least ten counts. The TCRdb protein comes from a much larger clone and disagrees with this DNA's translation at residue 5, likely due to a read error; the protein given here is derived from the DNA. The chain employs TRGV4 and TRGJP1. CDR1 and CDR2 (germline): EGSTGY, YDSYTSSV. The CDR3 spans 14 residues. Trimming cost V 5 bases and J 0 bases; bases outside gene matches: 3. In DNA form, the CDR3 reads TGTGCCACCTGGGGGTATACCACTGGTTGGTTCAAGATATTT. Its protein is CATWGYTTGWFKIF.

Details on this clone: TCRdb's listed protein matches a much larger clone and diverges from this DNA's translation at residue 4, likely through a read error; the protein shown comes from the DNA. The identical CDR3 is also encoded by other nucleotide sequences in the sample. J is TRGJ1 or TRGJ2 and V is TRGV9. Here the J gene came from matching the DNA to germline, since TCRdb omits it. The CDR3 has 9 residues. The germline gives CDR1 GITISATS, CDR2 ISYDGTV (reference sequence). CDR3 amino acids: CALREKKLF. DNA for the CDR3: TGTGCCTTGAGGGAAAAGAAACTCTTT.

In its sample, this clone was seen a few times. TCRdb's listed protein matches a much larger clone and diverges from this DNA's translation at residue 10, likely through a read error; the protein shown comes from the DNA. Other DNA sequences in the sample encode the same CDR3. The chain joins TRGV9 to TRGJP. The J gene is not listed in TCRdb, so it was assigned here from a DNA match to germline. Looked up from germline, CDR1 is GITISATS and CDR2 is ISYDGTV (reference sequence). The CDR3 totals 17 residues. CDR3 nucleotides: TGTGCCTTGTGGGAGGTGCAGTCTGAGTCGGGCAAAAAAATCAAGGTATTT. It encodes CALWEVQSESGKKIKVF.

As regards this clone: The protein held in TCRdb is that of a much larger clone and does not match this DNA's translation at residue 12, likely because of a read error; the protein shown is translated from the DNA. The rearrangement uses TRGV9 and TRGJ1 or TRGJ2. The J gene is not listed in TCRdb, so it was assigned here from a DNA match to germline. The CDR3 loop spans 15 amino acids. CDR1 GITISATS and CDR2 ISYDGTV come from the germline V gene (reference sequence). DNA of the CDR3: TGTGCCTTGTGGGAGGCGTACCGAAATTATTATAGGAAACTCTTT. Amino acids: CALWEAYRNYYRKLF.